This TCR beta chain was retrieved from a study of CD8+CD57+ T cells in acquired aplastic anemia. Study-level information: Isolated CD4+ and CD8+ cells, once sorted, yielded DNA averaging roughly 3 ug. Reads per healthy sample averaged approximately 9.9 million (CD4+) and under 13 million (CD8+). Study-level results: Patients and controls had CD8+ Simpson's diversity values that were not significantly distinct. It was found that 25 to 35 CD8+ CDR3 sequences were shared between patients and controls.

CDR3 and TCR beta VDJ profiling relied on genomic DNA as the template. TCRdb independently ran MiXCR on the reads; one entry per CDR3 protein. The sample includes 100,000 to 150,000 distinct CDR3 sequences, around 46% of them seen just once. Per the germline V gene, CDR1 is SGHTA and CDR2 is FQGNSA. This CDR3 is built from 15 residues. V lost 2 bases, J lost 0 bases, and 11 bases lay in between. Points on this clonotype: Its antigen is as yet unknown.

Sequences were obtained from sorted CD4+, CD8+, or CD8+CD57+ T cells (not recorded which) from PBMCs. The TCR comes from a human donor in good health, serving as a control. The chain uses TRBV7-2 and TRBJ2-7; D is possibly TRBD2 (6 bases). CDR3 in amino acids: CASSLRFGSSYEQYF. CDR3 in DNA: TGTGCCAGCAGCTTAAGGTTCGGGAGCTCCTACGAGCAGTACTTC.